The rows below give T cell receptor beta chains drawn from one sample of a study of cytotoxic CD8 clonotypes in ibrutinib-treated CLL. Using immunoSEQ multiplex PCR, the repertoire was profiled, and TCRdb retains in-frame clones only, with some absent. Of 200,000 or so clones listed, 79% are singletons. The source material was PBMCs, sampled after 12 months of ibrutinib treatment. The receptors here all came from a human donor with chronic lymphocytic leukemia. Each CDR3 is given with its conserved first and last residue. A D gene is named only where the DNA matches it firmly. Expanded clones get a size class; other rows say once, few or many, or leave the size out.

clone size: .; V gene: TRBV6-5; D gene: TRBD2; J gene: TRBJ2-5; CDR3 protein: CASRSLGEGKETQYF; CDR3 DNA: TGTGCCAGCAGGTCGCTAGGGGAGGGGAAAGAGACCCAGTACTTC
clone size: .; V gene: TRBV5-6; D gene: TRBD2; J gene: TRBJ2-5; CDR3 protein: CASSSGGSRETQYF; CDR3 DNA: TGTGCCAGCAGCTCGGGGGGTTCAAGAGAGACCCAGTACTTC
clone size: .; V gene: TRBV5-1; D gene: .; J gene: TRBJ2-1; CDR3 protein: CASSLGFSTGDNEQFF; CDR3 DNA: TGCGCCAGCAGCTTGGGTTTCTCAACGGGGGACAATGAGCAGTTCTTC
clone size: once; V gene: TRBV11-3; D gene: TRBD1; J gene: TRBJ1-1; CDR3 protein: CASSLSGLTGELDTEAFF; CDR3 DNA: TGTGCCAGCAGCTTATCCGGGCTAACAGGGGAGTTGGACACTGAAGCTTTCTTT
clone size: .; V gene: TRBV29-1; D gene: .; J gene: TRBJ1-2; CDR3 protein: CSVEKGTRPLYGYTF; CDR3 DNA: TGCAGCGTTGAAAAAGGGACTCGGCCCCTGTATGGCTACACCTTC
clone size: .; V gene: TRBV27; D gene: TRBD2; J gene: TRBJ2-7; CDR3 protein: CASRPKLAGGADEQYF; CDR3 DNA: TGTGCCAGCAGGCCAAAACTAGCGGGAGGGGCTGACGAGCAGTACTTC
clone size: .; V gene: TRBV9; D gene: .; J gene: TRBJ2-3; CDR3 protein: CASSVLPVPGTSGTDTQYF; CDR3 DNA: TGTGCCAGCAGCGTTTTGCCTGTTCCAGGGACCTCTGGAACAGATACGCAGTATTTT
clone size: .; V gene: TRBV30; D gene: .; J gene: TRBJ1-1; CDR3 protein: CAWSVPAKVNTEAFF; CDR3 DNA: TGTGCCTGGAGTGTACCAGCGAAAGTCAACACTGAAGCTTTCTTT
clone size: once; V gene: TRBV27; D gene: .; J gene: TRBJ2-7; CDR3 protein: CASSHAGSYEQYF; CDR3 DNA: TGTGCCAGCAGCCACGCCGGGAGCTACGAGCAGTACTTC
clone size: .; V gene: TRBV2; D gene: .; J gene: TRBJ1-6; CDR3 protein: CASRTQSGGGRSPLHF; CDR3 DNA: TGTGCCAGCAGAACTCAATCAGGAGGGGGGAGATCACCCCTCCACTTT
clone size: .; V gene: TRBV9; D gene: .; J gene: TRBJ1-3; CDR3 protein: CASSVATGSSGNTIYF; CDR3 DNA: TGTGCCAGCAGCGTAGCTACAGGCAGCTCTGGAAACACCATATATTTT
clone size: .; V gene: TRBV7-9; D gene: .; J gene: TRBJ1-1; CDR3 protein: CASSSSTGRGTEAFF; CDR3 DNA: TGTGCCAGCAGCTCTTCGACAGGCCGGGGAACTGAAGCTTTCTTT
clone size: .; V gene: TRBV27; D gene: .; J gene: TRBJ2-3; CDR3 protein: CASSLTGDTQYF; CDR3 DNA: TGTGCCAGCAGTTTGACAGGAGATACGCAGTATTTT
clone size: .; V gene: TRBV15; D gene: .; J gene: TRBJ2-7; CDR3 protein: CATSRDLGTRDYEQYF; CDR3 DNA: TGTGCCACCAGCAGAGATCTCGGGACAAGAGACTACGAGCAGTACTTC
clone size: .; V gene: TRBV18; D gene: .; J gene: TRBJ1-5; CDR3 protein: CASSARQEAQPQHF; CDR3 DNA: TGTGCCAGCTCAGCCAGACAAGAAGCTCAGCCCCAGCATTTT
clone size: once; V gene: TRBV6-1; D gene: .; J gene: TRBJ2-5; CDR3 protein: CASSEISVQETQYF; CDR3 DNA: TGTGCCAGCAGTGAGATATCTGTCCAAGAGACCCAGTACTTC
clone size: .; V gene: TRBV2; D gene: .; J gene: TRBJ2-2; CDR3 protein: CASTPRGRANTGELFF; CDR3 DNA: TGTGCCAGCACCCCACGGGGACGGGCGAACACCGGGGAGCTGTTTTTT
clone size: .; V gene: TRBV19; D gene: .; J gene: TRBJ2-1; CDR3 protein: CASSITGGPDEQFF; CDR3 DNA: TGTGCCAGTAGTATCACCGGAGGGCCCGATGAGCAGTTCTTC
clone size: few; V gene: TRBV6-4; D gene: .; J gene: TRBJ2-3; CDR3 protein: CASSASGGTDTQYF; CDR3 DNA: TGTGCCAGCAGTGCCTCAGGGGGCACAGATACGCAGTATTTT
clone size: .; V gene: TRBV29-1; D gene: .; J gene: TRBJ2-5; CDR3 protein: CSASEHVETQYF; CDR3 DNA: TGCAGCGCCAGCGAGCATGTGGAGACCCAGTACTTC
clone size: .; V gene: TRBV6-5; D gene: TRBD2; J gene: TRBJ2-3; CDR3 protein: CASTPRVAGADTQYF; CDR3 DNA: TGTGCCAGCACCCCTCGGGTAGCGGGGGCAGATACGCAGTATTTT
clone size: .; V gene: TRBV2; D gene: TRBD1; J gene: TRBJ1-1; CDR3 protein: CASSDRGRAEAFF; CDR3 DNA: TGTGCCAGCAGTGACAGGGGGCGAGCCGAAGCTTTCTTT
clone size: .; V gene: TRBV5-1; D gene: .; J gene: TRBJ2-5; CDR3 protein: CASRGGKETQYF; CDR3 DNA: TGCGCCAGCAGGGGGGGAAAAGAGACCCAGTACTTC
clone size: .; V gene: TRBV4-1; D gene: .; J gene: TRBJ2-5; CDR3 protein: CASSQDRTQYF; CDR3 DNA: TGCGCCAGCAGCCAGGACCGGACCCAGTACTTC
clone size: few; V gene: TRBV30; D gene: .; J gene: TRBJ1-5; CDR3 protein: CAWSPVGLDRISPQHF; CDR3 DNA: TGTGCCTGGAGCCCCGTAGGGTTGGATAGGATTAGTCCCCAGCATTTT
clone size: .; V gene: TRBV7-3; D gene: .; J gene: TRBJ2-2; CDR3 protein: CASSFATSWDASDTGELFF; CDR3 DNA: TGTGCCAGCAGCTTCGCAACTTCGTGGGACGCTTCCGACACCGGGGAGCTGTTTTTT
clone size: .; V gene: TRBV25-1; D gene: .; J gene: TRBJ2-7; CDR3 protein: CASSETSSYEQYF; CDR3 DNA: TGTGCCAGCAGTGAAACGTCCTCCTACGAGCAGTACTTC
clone size: .; V gene: TRBV9; D gene: .; J gene: TRBJ1-6; CDR3 protein: CASSVEAAGGSPLHF; CDR3 DNA: TGTGCCAGCAGCGTAGAGGCAGCCGGTGGTTCACCCCTCCACTTT
clone size: few; V gene: TRBV27; D gene: TRBD1; J gene: TRBJ1-2; CDR3 protein: CASSRDRGQNGYTF; CDR3 DNA: TGTGCCAGCAGCCGGGACAGGGGGCAGAATGGCTACACCTTC
clone size: .; V gene: TRBV7-6; D gene: .; J gene: TRBJ2-3; CDR3 protein: CASSLSNPGSTDTQYF; CDR3 DNA: TGTGCCAGCAGCTTATCGAACCCGGGAAGCACAGATACGCAGTATTTT
clone size: .; V gene: TRBV5-6; D gene: .; J gene: TRBJ2-6; CDR3 protein: CASSLEVSGANVLTF; CDR3 DNA: TGTGCCAGCAGCTTAGAAGTCTCTGGGGCCAACGTCCTGACTTTC
clone size: .; V gene: TRBV7-3; D gene: TRBD2; J gene: TRBJ2-2; CDR3 protein: CASSSQVAGAGELFF; CDR3 DNA: TGTGCCAGCAGCTCCCAGGTAGCGGGGGCCGGGGAGCTGTTTTTT
clone size: .; V gene: TRBV6-5; D gene: .; J gene: TRBJ1-4; CDR3 protein: CASSYGSGLFGKLFF; CDR3 DNA: TGTGCCAGCAGTTACGGGTCAGGGCTTTTTGGAAAACTGTTTTTT
clone size: .; V gene: TRBV5-1; D gene: TRBD2; J gene: TRBJ2-7; CDR3 protein: CASSLGLVVYEQYF; CDR3 DNA: TGCGCCAGCAGCCTGGGACTAGTCGTCTACGAGCAGTACTTC
clone size: .; V gene: TRBV2; D gene: .; J gene: TRBJ2-6; CDR3 protein: CASGLGGAGANVLTF; CDR3 DNA: TGTGCCAGTGGGTTGGGGGGTGCAGGGGCCAACGTCCTGACTTTC
clone size: .; V gene: TRBV10-3; D gene: .; J gene: TRBJ2-1; CDR3 protein: CAITDELEQFF; CDR3 DNA: TGTGCCATCACCGACGAGCTTGAGCAGTTCTTC
clone size: .; V gene: TRBV6-1; D gene: .; J gene: TRBJ2-2; CDR3 protein: CASSDFVPVTYTGELFF; CDR3 DNA: TGTGCCAGCAGTGATTTTGTGCCAGTTACGTACACCGGGGAGCTGTTTTTT
clone size: .; V gene: TRBV5-1; D gene: .; J gene: TRBJ1-1; CDR3 protein: CASSRGQNTEAFF; CDR3 DNA: TGCGCCAGCAGTCGAGGACAGAACACTGAAGCTTTCTTT
clone size: .; V gene: TRBV11-2; D gene: .; J gene: TRBJ1-4; CDR3 protein: CASSIGRLAGKLFF; CDR3 DNA: TGTGCCAGCAGCATCGGACGCCTCGCCGGAAAACTGTTTTTT
clone size: few; V gene: TRBV29-1; D gene: .; J gene: TRBJ1-1; CDR3 protein: CSASKGGNTEAFF; CDR3 DNA: TGCAGCGCCAGCAAGGGGGGGAACACTGAAGCTTTCTTT
clone size: .; V gene: TRBV5-1; D gene: TRBD2; J gene: TRBJ2-1; CDR3 protein: CASRAGLAGGPSYNEQFF; CDR3 DNA: TGCGCCAGCAGGGCGGGACTAGCGGGAGGGCCCTCCTACAATGAGCAGTTCTTC
clone size: once; V gene: TRBV10-2; D gene: TRBD1; J gene: TRBJ2-1; CDR3 protein: CASSMDREQFF; CDR3 DNA: TGCGCCAGCAGTATGGACAGGGAGCAGTTCTTC
clone size: once; V gene: TRBV19; D gene: .; J gene: TRBJ2-3; CDR3 protein: CASSTSDNTQYF; CDR3 DNA: TGTGCCAGTAGTACCTCGGACAATACGCAGTATTTT
clone size: .; V gene: TRBV7-8; D gene: TRBD1; J gene: TRBJ2-7; CDR3 protein: CASSLMNRGTNPAYEQYF; CDR3 DNA: TGTGCCAGCAGCCTAATGAACAGGGGAACTAATCCCGCCTACGAGCAGTACTTC
clone size: many; V gene: TRBV6-1; D gene: .; J gene: TRBJ2-3; CDR3 protein: CASSQGRSDTQYF; CDR3 DNA: TGTGCCAGCAGTCAGGGGAGGTCGGATACGCAGTATTTT
clone size: .; V gene: TRBV5-5; D gene: .; J gene: TRBJ2-7; CDR3 protein: CASSLGASDSYEQYF; CDR3 DNA: TGTGCCAGCAGCTTGGGGGCTAGCGACTCCTACGAGCAGTACTTC
clone size: .; V gene: TRBV21-1; D gene: .; J gene: TRBJ1-6; CDR3 protein: CASRGTGNSPLHF; CDR3 DNA: TGTGCCAGCCGAGGGACTGGGAATTCACCCCTCCACTTT